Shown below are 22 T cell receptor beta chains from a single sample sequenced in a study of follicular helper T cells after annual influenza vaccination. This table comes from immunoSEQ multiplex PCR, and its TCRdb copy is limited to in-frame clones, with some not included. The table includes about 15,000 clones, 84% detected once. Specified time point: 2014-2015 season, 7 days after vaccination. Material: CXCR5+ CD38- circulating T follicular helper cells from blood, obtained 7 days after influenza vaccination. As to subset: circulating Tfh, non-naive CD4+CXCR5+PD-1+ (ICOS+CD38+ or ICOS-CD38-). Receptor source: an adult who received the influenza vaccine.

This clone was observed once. This CDR3 reads CASSGRVIGGTGELFF. In DNA, the CDR3 is TGCGCCAGCAGCGGCCGGGTTATAGGGGGCACCGGGGAGCTGTTTTTT. The rearrangement joins TRBV5-1 to TRBJ2-2; maybe TRBD1 (6 bases). CDR3 length: 16 residues. Trimming stripped 4 bases from V and 4 bases from J, with 17 bases between. Germline V gene lookup returns CDR1 SGHRS and CDR2 YFSETQ.

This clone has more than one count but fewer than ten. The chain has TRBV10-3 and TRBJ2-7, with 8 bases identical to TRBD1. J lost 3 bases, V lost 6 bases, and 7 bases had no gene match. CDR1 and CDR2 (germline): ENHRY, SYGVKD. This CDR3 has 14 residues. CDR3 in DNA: TGTGCCATCAGCTCCGGACAGGGATTCTACGAGCAGTACTTC. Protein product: CAISSGQGFYEQYF.

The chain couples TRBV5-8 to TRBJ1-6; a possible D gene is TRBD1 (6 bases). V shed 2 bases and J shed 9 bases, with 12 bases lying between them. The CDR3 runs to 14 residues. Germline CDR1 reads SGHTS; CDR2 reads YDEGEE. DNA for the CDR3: TGTGCCAGCAGCTTACAGGGTTTCGGTTCACCCCTCCACTTT. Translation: CASSLQGFGSPLHF. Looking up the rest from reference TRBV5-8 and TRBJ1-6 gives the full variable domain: EAGVTQSPTHLIKTRGQQATLRCSPISGHTSVYWYQQALGLGLQFLLWYDEGEERNRGNFPPRFSGRQFPNYSSELNVNALELEDSALYLCASSLQGFGSPLHFGNGTRLTVT.

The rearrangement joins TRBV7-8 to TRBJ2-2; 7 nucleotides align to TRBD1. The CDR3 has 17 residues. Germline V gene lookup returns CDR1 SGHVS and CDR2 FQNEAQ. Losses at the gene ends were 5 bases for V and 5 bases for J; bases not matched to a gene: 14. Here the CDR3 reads CASSPEQGIRRTGELFF. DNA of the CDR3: TGTGCCAGCAGCCCGGAACAGGGGATTAGGAGGACCGGGGAGCTGTTTTTT.

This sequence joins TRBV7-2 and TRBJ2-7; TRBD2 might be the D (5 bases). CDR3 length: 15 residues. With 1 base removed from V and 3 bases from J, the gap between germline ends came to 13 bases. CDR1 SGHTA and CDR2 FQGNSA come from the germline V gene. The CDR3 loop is CASSLEGSAYYEQYF. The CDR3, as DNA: TGTGCCAGCAGCTTAGAGGGTAGCGCCTACTACGAGCAGTACTTC.

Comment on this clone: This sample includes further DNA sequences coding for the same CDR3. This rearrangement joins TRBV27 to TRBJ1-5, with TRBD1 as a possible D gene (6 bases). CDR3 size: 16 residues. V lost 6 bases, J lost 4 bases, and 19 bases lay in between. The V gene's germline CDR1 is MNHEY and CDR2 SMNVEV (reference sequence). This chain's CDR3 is CASRKQGQGENQPQHF. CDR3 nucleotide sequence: TGTGCCAGCAGGAAACAGGGTCAGGGTGAAAATCAGCCCCAGCATTTT.

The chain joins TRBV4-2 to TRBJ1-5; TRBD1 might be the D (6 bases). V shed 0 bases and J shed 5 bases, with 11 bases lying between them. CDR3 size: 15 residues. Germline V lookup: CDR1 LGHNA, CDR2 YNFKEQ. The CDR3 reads CASSQDNRADQPQHF. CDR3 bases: TGTGCCAGCAGCCAAGACAACAGGGCCGATCAGCCCCAGCATTTT.

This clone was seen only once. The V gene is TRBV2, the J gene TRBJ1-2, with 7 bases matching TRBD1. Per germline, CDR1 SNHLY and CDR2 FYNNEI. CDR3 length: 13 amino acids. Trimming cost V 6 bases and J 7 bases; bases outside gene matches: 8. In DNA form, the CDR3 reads TGTGCCAGCAGCCCAAACAGGGGCGGTGGCTACACCTTC. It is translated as CASSPNRGGGYTF. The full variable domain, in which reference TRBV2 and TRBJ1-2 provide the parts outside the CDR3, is EPEVTQTPSHQVTQMGQEVILRCVPISNHLYFYWYRQILGQKVEFLVSFYNNEISEKSEIFDDQFSVERPDGSNFTLKIRSTKLEDSAMYFCASSPNRGGGYTFGSGTRLTVV.

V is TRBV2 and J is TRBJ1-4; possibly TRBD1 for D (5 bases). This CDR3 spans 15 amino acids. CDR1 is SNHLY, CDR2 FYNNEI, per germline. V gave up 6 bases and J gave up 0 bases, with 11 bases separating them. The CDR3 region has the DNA TGTGCCAGCAGGGCAACAGGTGCAACTAATGAAAAACTGTTTTTT. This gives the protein CASRATGATNEKLFF.

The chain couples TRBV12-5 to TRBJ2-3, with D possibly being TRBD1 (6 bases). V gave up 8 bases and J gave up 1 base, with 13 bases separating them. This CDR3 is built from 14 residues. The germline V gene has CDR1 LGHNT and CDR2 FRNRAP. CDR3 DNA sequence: TGTGCTAGTTCAGGGGCTTTGGGCACAGATACGCAGTATTTT. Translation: CASSGALGTDTQYF.

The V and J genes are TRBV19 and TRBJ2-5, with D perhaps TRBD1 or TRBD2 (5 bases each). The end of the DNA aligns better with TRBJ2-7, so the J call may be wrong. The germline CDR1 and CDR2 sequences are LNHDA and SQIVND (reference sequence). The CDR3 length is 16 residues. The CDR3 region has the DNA TGTGCCAGTAGTATATATCAGCGATCAGGTGGGGGCGAGCAGTACTTC. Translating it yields CASSIYQRSGGGEQYF.

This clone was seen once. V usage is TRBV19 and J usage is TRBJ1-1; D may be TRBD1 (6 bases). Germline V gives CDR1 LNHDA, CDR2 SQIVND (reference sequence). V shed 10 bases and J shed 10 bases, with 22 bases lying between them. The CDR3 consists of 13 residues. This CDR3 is CAIGPPFTGPAFF. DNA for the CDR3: TGTGCCATCGGACCCCCGTTCACAGGGCCAGCTTTCTTT.

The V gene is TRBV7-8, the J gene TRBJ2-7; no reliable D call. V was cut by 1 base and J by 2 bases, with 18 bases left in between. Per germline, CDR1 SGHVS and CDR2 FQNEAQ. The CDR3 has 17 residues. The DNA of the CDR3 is TGTGCCAGCAGCTTAGTTTCATCTGGTCAGTACCCCTACGAGCAGTACTTC. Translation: CASSLVSSGQYPYEQYF.

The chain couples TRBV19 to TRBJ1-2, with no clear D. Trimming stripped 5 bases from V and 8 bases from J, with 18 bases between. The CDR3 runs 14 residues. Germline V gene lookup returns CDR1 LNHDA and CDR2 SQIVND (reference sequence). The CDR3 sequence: CASSSREHTRGYTF. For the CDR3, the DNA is TGTGCCAGTAGTTCCCGGGAGCATACCCGGGGCTACACCTTC.

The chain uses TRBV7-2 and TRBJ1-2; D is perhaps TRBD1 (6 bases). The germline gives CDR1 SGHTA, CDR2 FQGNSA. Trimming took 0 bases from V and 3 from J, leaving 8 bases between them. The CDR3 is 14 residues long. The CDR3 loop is CASSLAQGYYGYTF. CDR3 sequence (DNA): TGTGCCAGCAGCTTAGCTCAGGGGTACTATGGCTACACCTTC.

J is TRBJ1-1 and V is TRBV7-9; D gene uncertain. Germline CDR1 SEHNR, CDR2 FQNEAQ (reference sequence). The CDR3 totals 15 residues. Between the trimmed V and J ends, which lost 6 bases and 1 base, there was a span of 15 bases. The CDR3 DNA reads TGTGCCAGCAGATTAACTTCCCCTGGGAACACTGAAGCTTTCTTT. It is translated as CASRLTSPGNTEAFF. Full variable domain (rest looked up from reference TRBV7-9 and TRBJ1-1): DTGVSQNPRHKITKRGQNVTFRCDPISEHNRLYWYRQTLGQGPEFLTYFQNEAQLEKSRLLSDRFSAERPKGSFSTLEIQRTEQGDSAMYLCASRLTSPGNTEAFFGQGTRLTVV.

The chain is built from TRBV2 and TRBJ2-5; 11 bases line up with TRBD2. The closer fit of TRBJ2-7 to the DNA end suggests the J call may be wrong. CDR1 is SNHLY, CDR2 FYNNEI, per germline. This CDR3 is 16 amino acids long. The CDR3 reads CASKPAPLAGAGEQYF. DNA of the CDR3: TGTGCCAGCAAGCCCGCCCCACTAGCGGGAGCGGGCGAGCAGTACTTC.

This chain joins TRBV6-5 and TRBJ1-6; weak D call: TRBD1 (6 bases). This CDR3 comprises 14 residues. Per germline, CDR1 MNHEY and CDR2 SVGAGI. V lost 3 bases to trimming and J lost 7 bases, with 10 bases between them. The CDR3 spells CASSYQGFNSPLHF. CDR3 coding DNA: TGTGCCAGCAGTTATCAGGGGTTCAATTCACCCCTCCACTTT.

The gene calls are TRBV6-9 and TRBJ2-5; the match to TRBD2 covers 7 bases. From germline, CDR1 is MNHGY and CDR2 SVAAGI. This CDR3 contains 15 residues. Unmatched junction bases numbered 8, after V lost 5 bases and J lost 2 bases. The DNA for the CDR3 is TGTGCCAGCAGTCGAAGCGGGACCGGGCAAGAGACCCAGTACTTC. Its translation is CASSRSGTGQETQYF.

The CDR3 DNA reads as TGTGCCAGCAGTAGATTCGCGGGATACTACGAGCAGTACTTC. Translated, it gives CASSRFAGYYEQYF. The chain recombines TRBV7-2 with TRBJ2-7; D might be TRBD2 (6 bases). The CDR3 length is 14 residues. V was clipped by 6 bases and J by 3 bases, with 15 bases between them. Germline CDR1 and CDR2: SGHTA and FQGNSA. The complete variable domain, with remaining parts taken from reference TRBV7-2 and TRBJ2-7, reads GAGVSQSPSNKVTEKGKDVELRCDPISGHTALYWYRQSLGQGLEFLIYFQGNSAPDKSGLPSDRFSAERTGGSVSTLTIQRTQQEDSAVYLCASSRFAGYYEQYFGPGTRLTVT.

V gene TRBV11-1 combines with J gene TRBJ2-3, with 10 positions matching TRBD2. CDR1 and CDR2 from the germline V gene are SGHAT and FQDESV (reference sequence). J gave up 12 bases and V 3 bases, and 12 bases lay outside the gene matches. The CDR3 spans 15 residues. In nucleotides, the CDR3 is TGTGCCAGCAGCTTTGAAAAAGGACTAGCGGTCCACCAGTATTTT. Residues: CASSFEKGLAVHQYF.

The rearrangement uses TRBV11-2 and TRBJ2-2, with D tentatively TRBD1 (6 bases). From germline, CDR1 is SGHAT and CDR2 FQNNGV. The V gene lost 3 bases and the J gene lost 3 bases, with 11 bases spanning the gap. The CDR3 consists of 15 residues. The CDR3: CASSFGQTYTGELFF. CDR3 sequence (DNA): TGTGCCAGCAGCTTTGGACAGACTTACACCGGGGAGCTGTTTTTT.